The T cell receptor (beta chain) under discussion was sequenced for a study of T cell repertoires in cytomegalovirus infection (dated by TCRdb to about 2019). Study-wide context: The peptide stimulations were aimed at well-studied HLA-B-restricted epitopes as well as recently identified HLA-C-restricted CMV epitopes, whose presentation resists viral immunomodulation. Because public TCR beta signatures pointed to carriage of CMV infection together with the matching HLA type, the HLA type of each donor mattered for the analysis. The investigation overall reported the following: In the ex vivo response, HLA-C-restricted CMV-specific TCR beta clonotypes were dominant, and in two of eight donors the single most frequent clonotype came from this HLA-C-restricted group. In both this cohort and an independent roughly 330-donor cohort, the cumulative frequency of public TCR beta family members distinguished carriers of CMV infection plus the relevant HLA type.

The instrument given in TCRdb is Illumina HiSeq 1500. TCRdb applied fastp at Q25 and MiXCR to the public reads, then kept only in-frame beta chains. Rows are unified per CDR3 protein, each entry keeping the most common DNA and genes. The table for this sample lists about 360,000 distinct CDR3 sequences; about 35% of them were counted only once. The ten largest clonotypes hold roughly 14% of the sample. This clonotype was seen many times. Its antigen target is currently unknown. Base qualities are not at hand, and no much larger clone is one base apart. Per the publication, the treatment or condition label means: in vitro stimulation with specific CMV peptide epitopes to enrich CMV-specific T cells. Looking up the germline V gene yields CDR1 SGHTA and CDR2 FQGNSA. The junction carries 14 bases between V and J, which are trimmed by 1 base and 4 bases respectively. Including the terminal cysteine and phenylalanine, the CDR3 comprises 16 residues. Only the CDR3 DNA is retained, 48 bases long and in frame from the first base.

The source material was cultured PBMCs, sampled from culture after CMV antigen stimulation. Recombination connected TRBV7-2 to TRBJ2-1; D gene: possibly TRBD2, on 5 matching bases. This clonotype was sampled from a human donor in good health (CMV status not recorded). Some clones in this sample may be carry-over from other donors' samples. Here the CDR3 is given as CASSLVGGPGYNEQFF. The DNA is TGTGCCAGCAGCTTAGTTGGAGGCCCCGGGTACAATGAGCAGTTCTTC.